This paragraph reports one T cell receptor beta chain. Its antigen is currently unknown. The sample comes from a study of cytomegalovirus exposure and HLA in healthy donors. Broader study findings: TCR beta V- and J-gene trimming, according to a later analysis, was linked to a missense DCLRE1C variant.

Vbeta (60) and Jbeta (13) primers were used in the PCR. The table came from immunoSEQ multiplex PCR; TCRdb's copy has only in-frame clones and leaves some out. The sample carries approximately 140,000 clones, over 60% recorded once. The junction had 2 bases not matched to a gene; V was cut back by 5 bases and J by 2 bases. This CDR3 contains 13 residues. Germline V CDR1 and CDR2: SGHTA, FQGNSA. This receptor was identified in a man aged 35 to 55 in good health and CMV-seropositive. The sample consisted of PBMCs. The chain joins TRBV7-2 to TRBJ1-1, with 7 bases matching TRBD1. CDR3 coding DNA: TGTGCCAGCAGCGGGACAGTCAACACTGAAGCTTTCTTT. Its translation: CASSGTVNTEAFF.